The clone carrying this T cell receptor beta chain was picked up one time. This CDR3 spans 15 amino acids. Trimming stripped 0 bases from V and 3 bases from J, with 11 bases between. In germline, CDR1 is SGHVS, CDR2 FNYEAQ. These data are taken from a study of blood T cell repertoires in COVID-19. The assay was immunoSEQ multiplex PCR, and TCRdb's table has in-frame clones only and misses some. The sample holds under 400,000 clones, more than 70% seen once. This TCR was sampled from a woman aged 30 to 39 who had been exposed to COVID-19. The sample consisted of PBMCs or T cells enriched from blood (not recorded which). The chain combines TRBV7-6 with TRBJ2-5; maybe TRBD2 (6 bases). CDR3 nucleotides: TGTGCCAGCAGCTTAGCTAGCGGACCCAAAGAGACCCAGTACTTC. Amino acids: CASSLASGPKETQYF.